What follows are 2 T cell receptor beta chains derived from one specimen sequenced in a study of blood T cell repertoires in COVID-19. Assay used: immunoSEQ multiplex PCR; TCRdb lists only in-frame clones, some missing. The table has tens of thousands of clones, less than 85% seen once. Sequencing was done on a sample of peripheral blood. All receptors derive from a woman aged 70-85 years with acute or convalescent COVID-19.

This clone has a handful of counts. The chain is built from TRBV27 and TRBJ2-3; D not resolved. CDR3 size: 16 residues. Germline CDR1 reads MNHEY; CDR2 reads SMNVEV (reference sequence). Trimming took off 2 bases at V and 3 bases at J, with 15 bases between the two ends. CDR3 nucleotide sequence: TGTGCCAGCAGTTTAGCCCCGCGCGGCGGTACAGATACGCAGTATTTT. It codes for CASSLAPRGGTDTQYF.

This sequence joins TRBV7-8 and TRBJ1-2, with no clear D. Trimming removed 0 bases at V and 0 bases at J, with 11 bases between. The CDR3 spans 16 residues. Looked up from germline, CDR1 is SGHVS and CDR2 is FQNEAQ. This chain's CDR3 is CASSLALAVTNYGYTF. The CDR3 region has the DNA TGTGCCAGCAGCTTAGCGTTGGCAGTTACTAACTATGGCTACACCTTC.